One sample yielded the 21 T cell receptor beta chains listed below, sequenced in a study of blood T cells in healthy people across ages. Alongside a J-beta primer mix, a sample-barcoded 5' primer served in a second PCR lasting roughly 7 to 11 cycles. TCRdb re-called the 5' RACE reads with MiXCR, one entry per CDR3 protein. The sample has about 1.7 million distinct CDR3 sequences; 28% are singletons. Specimen: blood. The receptors were sampled from a woman aged 25 to 39 in good health.

This clonotype has a handful of counts. The V and J genes are TRBV11-2 and TRBJ2-4; D unresolved. V was shortened by 2 bases and J by 9 bases, with 11 bases between the two germline ends. The length of the CDR3 is 13 residues. Germline CDR1 is SGHAT and CDR2 is FQNNGV. The CDR3 coding sequence is TGTGCCAGCAGCTTACTCGAGTCGGCCATTCAGTACTTC. This translates into CASSLLESAIQYF.

For this clonotype: At one boundary the junction diverges from the germline segment, which might be a read error. The chain recombines TRBV5-1 with TRBJ1-1, with a weak D call TRBD1 (5 bases). This CDR3 comprises 16 residues. The germline V gene encodes CDR1 SGHRS and CDR2 YFSETQ. The CDR3 nucleotides read TGCGCCAGCAGGTGGGAGGGGAGAAATGCGAACGCTGAAGCTTTCTTT. It specifies CASRWEGRNANAEAFF. The complete variable domain, with remaining parts taken from reference TRBV5-1 and TRBJ1-1, reads KAGVTQTPRYLIKTRGQQVTLSCSPISGHRSVSWYQQTPGQGLQFLFEYFSETQRNKGNFPGRFSGRQFSNSRSEMNVSTLELGDSALYLCASRWEGRNANAEAFFGQGTRLTVV.

For this clonotype: The junction and the germline gene differ at one end; a read error may be behind it. The genes are TRBV18 and TRBJ1-4; the D is unclear. The CDR3 spans 15 residues. Per the germline V gene, CDR1 is KGHSH and CDR2 is LQKENI. For the CDR3, the DNA is TGTGCCAGCTCACCAGGCCGCGATCGGGATGAAAGACTGTTTTTT. It is translated as CASSPGRDRDERLFF.

This chain joins TRBV4-1 and TRBJ2-7, with D tentatively TRBD1 (6 bases). Germline V lookup: CDR1 MGHRA, CDR2 YSYEKL. V lost 3 bases, J lost 5 bases, and 14 bases lay in between. The CDR3 is 14 residues long. The CDR3, as DNA: TGCGCCAGCAGCCACGTTGGACAGCCGGACGAGCAGTACTTC. This translates into CASSHVGQPDEQYF.

Remarks on this clonotype: At one of its ends the junction is not consistent with the germline gene, which may arise from a read error. This chain joins TRBV12-3 or TRBV12-4 and TRBJ2-5; D unresolved. The CDR3 extends over 14 amino acids. The CDR3 loop is CAGSLARTEETQYF. The CDR3 DNA reads TGTGCCGGCAGTTTAGCACGAACGGAGGAGACCCAGTACTTC.

The genes are TRBV27 and TRBJ1-2; D might be TRBD1 (6 bases). V lost 8 bases and J 7 bases, leaving 14 bases between the germline ends. This CDR3 spans 12 amino acids. Germline V gene sequence: CDR1 MNHEY, CDR2 SMNVEV (reference sequence). The CDR3 protein is CASGQGLRGYTF. The CDR3 bases are TGTGCCAGCGGCCAGGGGTTGCGTGGCTACACCTTC.

This chain joins TRBV28 and TRBJ2-1; TRBD1 matches 7 bases. Germline CDR1 and CDR2: MDHEN and SYDVKM. Trimming at V came to 5 bases and at J to 2 bases, leaving 3 bases not matched to a gene. The CDR3 has 14 residues. The CDR3 region is CASSTGQAYNEQFF. The DNA for the CDR3 is TGTGCCAGCAGTACCGGACAGGCCTACAATGAGCAGTTCTTC. The full variable domain, its missing parts supplied by reference TRBV28 and TRBJ2-1, is DVKVTQSSRYLVKRTGEKVFLECVQDMDHENMFWYRQDPGLGLRLIYFSYDVKMKEKGDIPEGYSVSREKKERFSLILESASTNQTSMYLCASSTGQAYNEQFFGPGTRLTVL.

This sequence joins TRBV14 and TRBJ2-1; 7 bases fit TRBD2. Germline assignment: CDR1 SGHDN and CDR2 FVKESK. The CDR3 length is 16 residues. V lost 1 base, J lost 2 bases, and 5 bases stayed unmatched. The CDR3 nucleotides are TGTGCCAGCAGCCAAGTGGGCGGGGGTACCTACAATGAGCAGTTCTTC. It is translated as CASSQVGGGTYNEQFF.

Turning to this clonotype: An end of the junction differs from the germline gene, which may be a read error. The chain recombines TRBV6-1 with TRBJ2-5, with TRBD1 as a possible D gene (6 bases). This CDR3 has 14 amino acids. Germline V gene sequence: CDR1 MNHNS, CDR2 SASEGT. CDR3 nucleotides: TGTGCCAGCAGTGTTGGACAGCCCCAAGATACCCAGTACTTC. Translated: CASSVGQPQDTQYF.

The V gene is TRBV7-2, the J gene TRBJ2-3, with 7 bases matching TRBD1. This CDR3 comprises 12 residues. From germline, CDR1 is SGHTA and CDR2 FQGNSA. Trimming took 2 bases from V and 11 from J; bases not matched to a gene: 4. The CDR3 DNA is TGTGCCAGCAGCTTAAGGCAGGGGGTGCAGTATTTT. Protein sequence: CASSLRQGVQYF.

The CDR3 DNA is TGCGCCAGCAGATCGACAGGGAATTATCAGCCCCAGCATTTT. Amino acids: CASRSTGNYQPQHF. V usage is TRBV10-2 and J usage is TRBJ1-5; 7 positions match TRBD1. V was pared by 6 bases and J by 5 bases, with 7 bases of the junction left unmatched. Per the germline V gene, CDR1 is WSHSY and CDR2 is SAAADI. CDR3 length equals 14 residues.

This clonotype was counted many times. The chain is built from TRBV7-8 and TRBJ2-7; D is unresolved. The CDR3 length is 16 residues. The V and J ends lost 1 base and 1 base respectively, with 14 bases between them. Germline CDR1 and CDR2: SGHVS and FQNEAQ. CDR3 DNA sequence: TGTGCCAGCAGCTTAGGTTGGAGTGGGGTTTCCTACGAGCAGTACTTC. Protein: CASSLGWSGVSYEQYF.

This clonotype was picked up many times. The chain employs TRBV9 and TRBJ2-7; TRBD2 might be the D (6 bases). The CDR3 is 16 residues long. The germline V gene has CDR1 SGDLS and CDR2 YYNGEE. V lost 4 bases and J 4 bases, leaving 21 bases between the germline ends. The CDR3 reads CASSPTPGTYGYEQYF. CDR3 DNA: TGTGCCAGCAGCCCTACCCCCGGGACTTATGGATACGAGCAGTACTTC.

At least ten counts were recorded for this clonotype. The V gene is TRBV7-9, the J gene TRBJ2-7; the D gene is possibly TRBD2 (5 bases). The CDR3 extends over 16 amino acids. The germline V and J ends were trimmed by 5 bases and 1 base, with 18 bases remaining between them. Germline V CDR1 and CDR2: SEHNR, FQNEAQ (reference sequence). The CDR3 sequence is CASSPPEAGGSYEQYF. The DNA for the CDR3 is TGTGCCAGCAGCCCCCCTGAGGCGGGCGGTTCCTACGAGCAGTACTTC.

The table lists this clonotype with a few counts. The chain carries TRBV29-1 and TRBJ1-1; the D is unclear. From germline, CDR1 is SQVTM and CDR2 ANQGSEA. Trimming pared 2 bases from V and 11 bases from J, leaving 15 bases between. This CDR3 region has 12 residues. In DNA form, the CDR3 reads TGCAGCGTTGAACCAGCCTTAAGGGCCGCTTTCTTT. The encoded protein is CSVEPALRAAFF.

Points on this clonotype: A much larger clone differs from this one at a single base, so this may be a read error. The J gene is TRBJ2-1, the V gene TRBV10-1; no definite D call. Germline V gene lookup returns CDR1 WNHNN and CDR2 SYGVQD (reference sequence). Between the trimmed V and J ends, which lost 5 bases and 7 bases, there was a span of 18 bases. The CDR3 length is 15 residues. This CDR3 is CASSPGSSESNEQFF. CDR3 bases: TGCGCCAGCAGTCCCGGGTCTAGTGAGAGTAATGAGCAGTTCTTC.

The table lists this clonotype with a few counts. The CDR3 coding sequence is TGTGCCAGCAGCCAAGGAATCGACAGTACCTACGAGCAGTACTTC. Its translation is CASSQGIDSTYEQYF. The V gene is TRBV3-1, the J gene TRBJ2-7; a possible D gene is TRBD1 (5 bases). The CDR3 is 15 amino acids. Germline V gene data show CDR1 as LGHDT and CDR2 as YNNKEL (reference sequence). Trimming left V 1 base short and J 2 bases short, with 12 bases between.

J is TRBJ2-1 and V is TRBV10-3; the D is unclear. The CDR3 spans 14 residues. The germline V and J ends were trimmed by 7 bases and 10 bases, with 20 bases remaining between them. The germline CDR1 and CDR2 sequences are ENHRY and SYGVKD. The CDR3 coding sequence is TGTGCCATCATTGAAGACGTAGACATATACGAGCAGTTCTTC. Its translation is CAIIEDVDIYEQFF.

This clonotype was observed at least ten times. The rearrangement uses TRBV6-2 or TRBV6-3 and TRBJ2-7, with a tentative D call TRBD2 (6 bases). The CDR3 has 15 residues. The V gene's germline CDR1 is MNHEY and CDR2 SVGEGT. Trimming left V 2 bases short and J 7 bases short, with 18 bases between. The CDR3 region has the DNA TGTGCCAGCAGTTACGTCACTAGCCCTCCGAGAGAGCAGTACTTC. Translating it yields CASSYVTSPPREQYF.

Only a few counts were recorded for this clonotype. The chain has TRBV7-9 and TRBJ2-7, with 9 bases that match TRBD1. V was clipped by 2 bases and J by 3 bases; unmatched bases: 5. Germline lookup yields CDR1 SEHNR and CDR2 FQNEAQ (reference sequence). The CDR3 is 15 amino acids. CDR3 residues: CASSLWTGVVYEQYF. The CDR3 DNA is TGTGCCAGCAGCTTATGGACAGGGGTTGTCTACGAGCAGTACTTC.

In regard to this clonotype: A much larger clone differs by one base, so this may be a read error. The rearrangement joins TRBV3-1 to TRBJ2-3, with D hard to call. This CDR3 contains 16 residues. V was shortened by 4 bases and J by 6 bases, with 20 bases between the two germline ends. Germline values: CDR1 LGHDT, CDR2 YNNKEL (reference sequence). CDR3 sequence: CASSPRVNHTRDTQYF. As DNA, the CDR3 is TGTGCCAGCAGCCCTCGGGTCAATCACACACGGGATACGCAGTATTTT.